Sequencing of this T cell receptor beta chain was carried out in a study of blood T cell repertoires in COVID-19. Followed longitudinally, the Seattle patients had been enrolled during active infection. Per the original methods: Amplifying reference gene primers gave estimates of nucleated cell counts. Sequenced by immunoSEQ multiplex PCR; TCRdb stores in-frame clones only, minus some. For V, J and clone size, that table is used; D and trimming come from the DNA. Seen here are 300,000 or so clones, more than 85% observed once, and the top ten hold about 2%. Germline V CDR1 and CDR2: SEHNR, FQNEAQ (reference sequence). Germline trimming cut 5 bases from V and 7 bases from J; bases unmatched to any gene: 6. The CDR3 has 15 residues.

The specimen sequenced was peripheral blood. The sequence derives from a woman in her thirties with COVID-19, enrolled during active disease. The V gene is TRBV7-9, the J gene TRBJ2-2; TRBD1 aligns across 11 bases. The CDR3 protein is CASSPGQGADGELFF. CDR3 sequence (DNA): TGTGCCAGCAGCCCCGGACAGGGGGCTGACGGGGAGCTGTTTTTT.